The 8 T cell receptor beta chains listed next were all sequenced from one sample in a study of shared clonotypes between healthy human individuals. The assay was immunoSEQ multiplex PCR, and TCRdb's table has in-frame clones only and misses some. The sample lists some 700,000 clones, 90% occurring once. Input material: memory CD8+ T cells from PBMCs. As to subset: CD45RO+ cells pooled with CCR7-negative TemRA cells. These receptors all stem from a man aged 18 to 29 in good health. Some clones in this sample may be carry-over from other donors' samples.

The CDR3 sequence: CAIRVESGNTIYF. The CDR3 coding sequence is TGTGCCATCAGAGTGGAGTCTGGAAACACCATATATTTT. The chain carries TRBV10-3 and TRBJ1-3; D gene uncertain. Germline CDR1 is ENHRY and CDR2 is SYGVKD. Trimming pared 6 bases from V and 1 base from J, leaving 7 bases between. This CDR3 has 13 residues.

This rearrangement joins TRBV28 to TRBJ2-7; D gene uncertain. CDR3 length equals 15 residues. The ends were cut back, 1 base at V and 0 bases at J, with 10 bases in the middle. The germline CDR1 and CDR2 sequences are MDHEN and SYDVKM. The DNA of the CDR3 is TGTGCCAGCAGTTTATTTGGCGGCAACTCCTACGAGCAGTACTTC. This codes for CASSLFGGNSYEQYF.

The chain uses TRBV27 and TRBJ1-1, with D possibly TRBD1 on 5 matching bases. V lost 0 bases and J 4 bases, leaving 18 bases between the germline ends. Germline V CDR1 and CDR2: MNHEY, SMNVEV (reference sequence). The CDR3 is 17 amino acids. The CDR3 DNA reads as TGTGCCAGCAGTTTATCCCCCGGGGCCTCGGGTTCCACTGAAGCTTTCTTT. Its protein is CASSLSPGASGSTEAFF.

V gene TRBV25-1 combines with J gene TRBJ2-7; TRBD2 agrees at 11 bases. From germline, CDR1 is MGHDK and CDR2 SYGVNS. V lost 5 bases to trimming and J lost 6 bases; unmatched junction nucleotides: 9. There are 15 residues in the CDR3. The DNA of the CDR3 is TGTGCCAGCAGTCTAGGGACTAGCGGAACCTCCGAGCAGTACTTC. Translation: CASSLGTSGTSEQYF.

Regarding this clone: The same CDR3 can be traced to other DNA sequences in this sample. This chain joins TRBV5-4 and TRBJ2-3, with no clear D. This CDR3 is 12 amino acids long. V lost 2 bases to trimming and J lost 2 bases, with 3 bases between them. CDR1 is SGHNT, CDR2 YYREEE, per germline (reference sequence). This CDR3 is CASSFNTDTQYF. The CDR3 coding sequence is TGTGCCAGCAGCTTCAACACAGATACGCAGTATTTT.

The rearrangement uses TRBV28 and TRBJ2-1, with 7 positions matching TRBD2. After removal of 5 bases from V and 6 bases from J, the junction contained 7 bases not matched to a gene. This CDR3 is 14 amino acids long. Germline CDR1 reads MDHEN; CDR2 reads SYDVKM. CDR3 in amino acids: CASSVPTSRNEQFF. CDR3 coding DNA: TGTGCCAGCAGTGTTCCGACTAGCCGCAATGAGCAGTTCTTC. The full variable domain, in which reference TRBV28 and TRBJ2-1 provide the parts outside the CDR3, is DVKVTQSSRYLVKRTGEKVFLECVQDMDHENMFWYRQDPGLGLRLIYFSYDVKMKEKGDIPEGYSVSREKKERFSLILESASTNQTSMYLCASSVPTSRNEQFFGPGTRLTVL.

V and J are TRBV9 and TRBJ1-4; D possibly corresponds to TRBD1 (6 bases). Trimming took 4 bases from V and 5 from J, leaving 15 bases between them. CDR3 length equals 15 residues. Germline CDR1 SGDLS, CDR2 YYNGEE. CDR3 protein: CASSPKDRMNEKLFF. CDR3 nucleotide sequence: TGTGCCAGCAGCCCTAAGGACAGAATGAATGAAAAACTGTTTTTT.

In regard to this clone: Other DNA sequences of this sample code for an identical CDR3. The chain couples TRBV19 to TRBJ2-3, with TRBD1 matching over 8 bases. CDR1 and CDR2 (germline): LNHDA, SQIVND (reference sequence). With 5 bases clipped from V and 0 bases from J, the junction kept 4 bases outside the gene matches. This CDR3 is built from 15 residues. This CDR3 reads CASSLRDRSTDTQYF. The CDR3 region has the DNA TGTGCCAGTAGTTTGCGGGACAGGAGCACAGATACGCAGTATTTT.